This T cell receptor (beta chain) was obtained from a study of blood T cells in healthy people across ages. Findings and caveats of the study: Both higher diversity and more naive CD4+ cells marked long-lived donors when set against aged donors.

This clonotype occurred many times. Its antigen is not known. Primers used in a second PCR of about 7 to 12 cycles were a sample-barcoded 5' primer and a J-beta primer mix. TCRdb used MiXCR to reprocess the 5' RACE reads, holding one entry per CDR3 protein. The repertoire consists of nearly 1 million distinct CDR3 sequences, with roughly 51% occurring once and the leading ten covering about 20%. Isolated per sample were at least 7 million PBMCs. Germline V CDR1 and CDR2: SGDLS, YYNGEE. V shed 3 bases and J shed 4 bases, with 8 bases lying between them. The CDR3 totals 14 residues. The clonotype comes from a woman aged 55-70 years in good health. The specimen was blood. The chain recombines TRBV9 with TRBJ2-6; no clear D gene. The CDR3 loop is CASSAQSGANVLTF. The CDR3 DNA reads TGTGCCAGCAGCGCTCAGTCCGGGGCCAACGTCCTGACTTTC. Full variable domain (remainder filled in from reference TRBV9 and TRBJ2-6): DSGVTQTPKHLITATGQRVTLRCSPRSGDLSVYWYQQSLDQGLQFLIQYYNGEERAKGNILERFSAQQFPDLHSELNLSSLELGDSALYFCASSAQSGANVLTFGAGSRLTVL.